This T cell receptor beta chain is from a study of cytomegalovirus exposure and HLA in healthy donors. Study summary: Of 300 to 450 genotyped donors, more than 70% clustered with self-reported Caucasian donors.

In its sample, this clone was seen a few times. The antigen is not known. Study results and caveats: Among the sequence variants, a highly shared cluster was likely an artifact of sequencing. Later on, analysis showed that most CMV-associated TCR beta chains appeared to be HLA-restricted. Sequencing depth across donors, presence/absence analyses assumed, was roughly uniform.

Amplification used 60 Vbeta primers and 13 Jbeta primers. Some clones are missing from TCRdb's copy, which holds only in-frame ones; the method was immunoSEQ multiplex PCR. Counted here are some 150,000 clones, about 80% occurring once; the ten biggest clones make up more than 2%. Germline V CDR1 and CDR2: SEHNR, FQNEAQ (reference sequence). The V and J ends lost 1 base and 7 bases respectively, with 11 bases between them. This CDR3 comprises 13 residues. The chain combines TRBV7-9 with TRBJ2-7, with a possible D match to TRBD2 (5 bases). Sequencing used PBMCs. The source is a woman aged 25-40 years in good health and CMV-seropositive. Here the CDR3 DNA reads TGTGCCAGCAGCTTAGAAGGATCGGGGGAGCAGTACTTC. The encoded protein is CASSLEGSGEQYF.